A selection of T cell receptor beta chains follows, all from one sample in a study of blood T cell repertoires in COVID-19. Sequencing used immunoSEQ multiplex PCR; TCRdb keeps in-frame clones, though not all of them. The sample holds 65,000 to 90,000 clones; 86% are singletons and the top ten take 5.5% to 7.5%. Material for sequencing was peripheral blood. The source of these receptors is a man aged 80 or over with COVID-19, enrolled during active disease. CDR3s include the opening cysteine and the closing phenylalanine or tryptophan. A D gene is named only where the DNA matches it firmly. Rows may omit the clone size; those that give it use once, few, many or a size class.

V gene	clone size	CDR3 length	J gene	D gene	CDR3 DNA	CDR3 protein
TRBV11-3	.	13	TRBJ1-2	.	TGTGCCAGCAGCCTCGACCTAGGCTATGGCTACACCTTC	CASSLDLGYGYTF
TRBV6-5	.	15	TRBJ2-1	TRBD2	TGTGCCAGCAGCCGGGGGGGAAAGGCAGACAATGAGCAGTTCTTC	CASSRGGKADNEQFF
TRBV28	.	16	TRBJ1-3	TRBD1	TGTGCCAGCTTTGAGCCCCGGGACAGGGACGGAAACACCATATATTTT	CASFEPRDRDGNTIYF
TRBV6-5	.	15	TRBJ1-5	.	TGTGCCAGCAGCCAAACAGGGAACAGCAATCAGCCCCAGCATTTT	CASSQTGNSNQPQHF
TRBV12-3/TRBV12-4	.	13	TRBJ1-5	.	TGTGCCAGCAGTTTTTTGGTTCGGGAGCCCCAGCATTTT	CASSFLVREPQHF
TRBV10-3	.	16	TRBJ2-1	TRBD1	TGTGCCATCAGTGGAGTTCCCGGGACAGCCTACAATGAGCAGTTCTTC	CAISGVPGTAYNEQFF
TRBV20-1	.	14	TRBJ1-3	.	TGCAGTGCTAGTCTGGGGACAAACGGAAACACCATATATTTT	CSASLGTNGNTIYF
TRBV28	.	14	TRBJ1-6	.	TGTGCCAGCAGTTTAGGCCGTCTTAATTCACCCCTCCACTTT	CASSLGRLNSPLHF
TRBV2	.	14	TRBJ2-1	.	TGTGCCAGCATCTTCGGAAGGGGCTACAATGAGCAGTTCTTC	CASIFGRGYNEQFF
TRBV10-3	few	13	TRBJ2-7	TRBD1	TGTGCCATCAACGTCGACAGGGGGGACGAGCAGTACTTC	CAINVDRGDEQYF
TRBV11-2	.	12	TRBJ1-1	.	TGTGCCAGCAGCTTAGATCGTTCTGAAGCTTTCTTT	CASSLDRSEAFF
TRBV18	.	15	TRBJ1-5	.	TGTGCCAGCTCACCCCAGGGAGGGAGCAATCAGCCCCAGCATTTT	CASSPQGGSNQPQHF
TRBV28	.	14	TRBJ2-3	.	TGTGCCAGCAGTTTTAGGCAGGGGTCAGATACGCAGTATTTT	CASSFRQGSDTQYF
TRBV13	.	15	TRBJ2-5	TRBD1	TGTGCCAGCAGCTCTTGGACAGGGGGCATGGAGACCCAGTACTTC	CASSSWTGGMETQYF
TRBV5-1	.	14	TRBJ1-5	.	TGCGCCAGCAGCTTGTGGGGGCGAGAACAGCCCCAGCATTTT	CASSLWGREQPQHF
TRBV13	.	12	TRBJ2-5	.	TGTGCCAGCAGCTTAGCCCGAGAGACCCAGTACTTC	CASSLARETQYF
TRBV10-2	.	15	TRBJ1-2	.	TGCGCCAGCAGTGAGGGTCCGGGACTGACTAATGGCTACACCTTC	CASSEGPGLTNGYTF
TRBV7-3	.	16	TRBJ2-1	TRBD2	TGTGCCAGCAGCCCACTTGGCGGGGGGCCAAGCAATGAGCAGTTCTTC	CASSPLGGGPSNEQFF
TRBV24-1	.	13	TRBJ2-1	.	TGTGCCACCAGTGCCCGGGTTCACAATGAGCAGTTCTTC	CATSARVHNEQFF
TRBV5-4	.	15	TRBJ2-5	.	TGTGCCAGCAGCTCCCGGGGATCGCTAGCCGAGACCCAGTACTTC	CASSSRGSLAETQYF
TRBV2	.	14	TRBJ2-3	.	TGTGCCAGCCTCGTGACGGGTGGCACAGATACGCAGTATTTT	CASLVTGGTDTQYF
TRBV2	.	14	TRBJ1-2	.	TGTGCCAGCAGTGAAACAGGGCCCCTCTATGGCTACACCTTC	CASSETGPLYGYTF
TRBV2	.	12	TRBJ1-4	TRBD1	TGTGCCAGCAGTGAGGACAGGCAAAAACTGTTTTTT	CASSEDRQKLFF
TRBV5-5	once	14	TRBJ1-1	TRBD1	TGTGCCAGCAGCTTGGACAGGGGCGTCGGGGTAGCTTTCTTT	CASSLDRGVGVAFF
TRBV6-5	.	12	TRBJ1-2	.	TGTGCCAGCATCACAGGGAAGGGCGGCTACACCTTC	CASITGKGGYTF
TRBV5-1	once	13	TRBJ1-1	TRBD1	TGCGCCAGCAGTCCTGACAGGGACACTGAAGCTTTCTTT	CASSPDRDTEAFF
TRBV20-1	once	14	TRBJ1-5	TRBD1	TGCAGTGCTAGTCACGGGACAGGGAATCAGCCCCAGCATTTT	CSASHGTGNQPQHF
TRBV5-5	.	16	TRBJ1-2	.	TGTGCCAGCAGCTTGGCCGGGACCGAGAAGGCGGGAGGCTACACCTTC	CASSLAGTEKAGGYTF
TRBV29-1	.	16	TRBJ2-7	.	TGCAGCACTATGTGGGAAGGGGGGGGCTCGGGCTACGAGCAGTACTTC	CSTMWEGGGSGYEQYF
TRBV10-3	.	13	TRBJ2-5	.	TGTGCCATCAGTGACCCTACTCAAGAGACCCAGTACTTC	CAISDPTQETQYF
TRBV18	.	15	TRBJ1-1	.	TGTGCCAGCTCACCAATTCCTAGCCCGAACACTGAAGCTTTCTTT	CASSPIPSPNTEAFF
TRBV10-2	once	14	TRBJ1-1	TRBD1	TGCGCCAGCGGGAAACAGGGGGCTTTCACTGAAGCTTTCTTT	CASGKQGAFTEAFF
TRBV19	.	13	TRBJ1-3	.	TGTGCCAGTACGTCTCCGGGGAGAAACACCATATATTTT	CASTSPGRNTIYF
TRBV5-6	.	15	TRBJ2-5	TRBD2	TGTGCCAGCAGCTTGCTGCGGGGGGGCCTTGAGACCCAGTACTTC	CASSLLRGGLETQYF
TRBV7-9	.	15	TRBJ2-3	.	TGTGCCAGCAGCCATCTAGCTCCCGGCGCAGATACGCAGTATTTT	CASSHLAPGADTQYF
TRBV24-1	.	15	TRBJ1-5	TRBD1	TGTGCCACCAGTGACCCTACAGGGGTCAATCAGCCCCAGCATTTT	CATSDPTGVNQPQHF
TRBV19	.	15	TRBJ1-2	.	TGTGCCAGTACCTCTAGGGGGTTGTCAAACTATGGCTACACCTTC	CASTSRGLSNYGYTF
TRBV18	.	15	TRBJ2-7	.	TGTGCCAGCTCACCACGGGCAGGGACTCGCCACGAGCAGTACTTC	CASSPRAGTRHEQYF
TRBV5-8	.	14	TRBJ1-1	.	TGTGCCAGCAGCTGGGGGCAGCCAAAGACTGAAGCTTTCTTT	CASSWGQPKTEAFF
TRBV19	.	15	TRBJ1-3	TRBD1	TGTGCCAGTAGTACCGACAGGGACTCTGGAAACACCATATATTTT	CASSTDRDSGNTIYF
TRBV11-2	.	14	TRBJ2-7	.	TGTGCCAGCAGCGGAAGCGGTTTTCCCTACGAGCAGTACTTC	CASSGSGFPYEQYF
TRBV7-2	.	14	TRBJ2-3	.	TGTGCCAGCAGCCGGAGAGGGCATAGAGATACGCAGTATTTT	CASSRRGHRDTQYF
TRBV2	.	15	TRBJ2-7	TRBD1	TGTGCCAGCTCTACAGGGGTCCTTGCCTCCTACGAGCAGTACTTC	CASSTGVLASYEQYF
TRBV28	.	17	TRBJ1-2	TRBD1	TGTGCCAGCAGTTTTATTAGGGCAGGGGGCAAGGACTATGGCTACACCTTC	CASSFIRAGGKDYGYTF
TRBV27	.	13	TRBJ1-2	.	TGTGCCAGCAGTGACTCGCTAATATATGGCTACACCTTC	CASSDSLIYGYTF
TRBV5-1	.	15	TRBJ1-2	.	TGCGCCAGCAGCTTGGCGCCGGGTAATAACTATGGCTACACCTTC	CASSLAPGNNYGYTF
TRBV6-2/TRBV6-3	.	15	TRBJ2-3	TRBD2	TGTGCCAGCAGTTATTCGCGGGGGGGCACAGATACGCAGTATTTT	CASSYSRGGTDTQYF
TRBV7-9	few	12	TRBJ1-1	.	TGTGCCAGCAGCTTAGACAAAAGCGCAGCTTTCTTT	CASSLDKSAAFF
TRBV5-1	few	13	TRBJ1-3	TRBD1	TGCGCCAGCAGCTCAGGACAGGGCGACACCATATATTTT	CASSSGQGDTIYF
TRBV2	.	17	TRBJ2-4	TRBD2	TGTGCCAGCAGTGAAGGGAGACTAGCGGGCTCAAGGTACATTCAGTACTTC	CASSEGRLAGSRYIQYF
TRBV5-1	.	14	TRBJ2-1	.	TGCGCCAGCAGCTTTTCCCAGGGGAACAATGAGCAGTTCTTC	CASSFSQGNNEQFF
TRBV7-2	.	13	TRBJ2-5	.	TGTGCCAGCAGCTACGACTATAAAGAGACCCAGTACTTC	CASSYDYKETQYF
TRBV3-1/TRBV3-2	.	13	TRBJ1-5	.	TGTGCCTCCTCAGAGGGCGGCAATCAGCCCCAGCATTTT	CASSEGGNQPQHF
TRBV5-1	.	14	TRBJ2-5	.	TGCGCCAGCAGCATCAACAGGGCCCCGGAGACCCAGTACTTC	CASSINRAPETQYF
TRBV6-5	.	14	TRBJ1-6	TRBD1	TGTGCCAGCAGTAAGGGACAGGAGAAGGCACCCCTCCACTTT	CASSKGQEKAPLHF
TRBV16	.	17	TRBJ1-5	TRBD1	TGTGCCAGCAGACCCGGGACAGGGGTGGGTAGCAATCAGCCCCAGCATTTT	CASRPGTGVGSNQPQHF
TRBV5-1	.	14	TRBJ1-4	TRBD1	TGCGCCAGCAGCTTCCGGGACAGGGGCGAAAAACTGTTTTTT	CASSFRDRGEKLFF
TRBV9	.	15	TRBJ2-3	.	TGTGCCAGCAGCGTAGGAGCGGCAAGGGTAGATACGCAGTATTTT	CASSVGAARVDTQYF
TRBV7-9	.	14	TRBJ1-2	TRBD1	TGTGCCAGCAGCCGCCGGGACAGGGACTATGGCTACACCTTC	CASSRRDRDYGYTF
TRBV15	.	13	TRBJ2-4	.	TGTGCCACCAGGGGGGCGGGGGAAAACATTCAGTACTTC	CATRGAGENIQYF